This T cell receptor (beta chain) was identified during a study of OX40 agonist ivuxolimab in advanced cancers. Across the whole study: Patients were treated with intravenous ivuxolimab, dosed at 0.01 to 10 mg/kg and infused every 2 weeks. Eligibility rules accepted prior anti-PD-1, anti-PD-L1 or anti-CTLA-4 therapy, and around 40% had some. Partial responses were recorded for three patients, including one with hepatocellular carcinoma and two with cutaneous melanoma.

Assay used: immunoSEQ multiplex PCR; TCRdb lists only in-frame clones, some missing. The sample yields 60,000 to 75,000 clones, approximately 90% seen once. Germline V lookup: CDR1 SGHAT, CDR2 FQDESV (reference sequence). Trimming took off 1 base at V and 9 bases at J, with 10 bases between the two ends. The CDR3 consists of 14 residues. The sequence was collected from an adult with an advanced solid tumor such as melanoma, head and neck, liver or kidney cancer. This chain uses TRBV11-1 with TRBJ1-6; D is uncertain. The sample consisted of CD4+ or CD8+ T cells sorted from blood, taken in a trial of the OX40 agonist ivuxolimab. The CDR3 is CASSLDGSGSPLHF. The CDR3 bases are TGTGCCAGCAGCTTAGACGGGAGCGGTTCACCCCTCCACTTT.